Listed here is a single TCR beta chain. This sample is part of a study of blood T cell repertoires in COVID-19. Sequencing used immunoSEQ multiplex PCR; TCRdb keeps in-frame clones, though not all of them. The table includes about 200,000 clones, 80% to 90% detected once. The trim removed 7 bases at V and 5 bases at J, leaving 11 bases unmatched. The CDR3 is 15 residues long. The V gene's germline CDR1 is ENHRY and CDR2 SYGVKD. Recovery among Cohort 3 donors was established by two negative PCRs, clearance, or symptom resolution. The chain carries TRBV10-3 and TRBJ2-1; 7 nucleotides line up with TRBD2. The receptor was derived from a woman younger than 30 who had recovered from COVID-19. Sequenced input: PBMCs or T cells enriched from blood (not recorded which). The CDR3 is CAITYEAGVNNEQFF. CDR3 coding DNA: TGTGCCATCACGTACGAGGCGGGGGTGAACAATGAGCAGTTCTTC.